The T cell receptor (beta chain) described here comes from a study of radiotherapy plus CTLA-4 blockade in lung cancer. Study-wide findings and caveats: Blood TCR clones of tumor origin expanded after radiotherapy plus ipilimumab. Early blood T cell clone changes and increased post-radiation serum interferon-beta were reportedly the strongest response predictors.

Those with chemo-refractory metastatic non-small-cell lung cancer were treated with focal radiation combined with CTLA-4 blockade using ipilimumab. A word on this clone: What it recognizes is unknown.

Sequencing used immunoSEQ multiplex PCR; TCRdb keeps in-frame clones, though not all of them. The data contain over 15,000 clones, roughly 82% of them singletons. CDR1 and CDR2 from the germline V gene are SGHNT and YENEEA. The CDR3 loop spans 15 amino acids. The germline V and J ends were trimmed by 2 bases and 4 bases, with 12 bases remaining between them. The TCR comes from a human donor with non-small cell lung cancer whose response to radiotherapy plus ipilimumab could not be evaluated. The V call is TRBV11-3, the J call TRBJ2-1; TRBD1 is a possible D gene (6 bases). The input for sequencing was peripheral blood, taken from a patient treated with radiotherapy plus ipilimumab. CDR3 coding DNA: TGTGCCAGCAGCTTATCGGGACAAGGTTACAATGAGCAGTTCTTC. Amino acid sequence: CASSLSGQGYNEQFF. The full variable domain, with the rest looked up from reference TRBV11-3 and TRBJ2-1, is EAGVVQSPRYKIIEKKQPVAFWCNPISGHNTLYWYLQNLGQGPELLIRYENEEAVDDSQLPKDRFSAERLKGVDSTLKIQPAELGDSAVYLCASSLSGQGYNEQFFGPGTRLTVL.